The 30 T cell receptor beta chains given below trace back to one sample, sequenced in a study of T cell repertoires in cytomegalovirus infection. Antigen specificity for these receptors is unknown. TCRdb used MiXCR to reprocess the reads, holding one entry per CDR3 protein. The sample consists of 570,000 or so distinct CDR3 sequences, roughly 42% of them appearing once. Sequencing was performed on cultured PBMCs, taken from culture after CMV antigen stimulation. The receptors here all came from a human donor in good health (CMV status not recorded). Some clones in this sample may be carry-over from other donors' samples.

This chain joins TRBV7-2 and TRBJ1-5, with 8 bases matching TRBD1. V lost 1 base to trimming and J lost 5 bases; unmatched junction nucleotides: 4. The CDR3 contains 15 residues. Per germline, CDR1 SGHTA and CDR2 FQGNSA. The CDR3 loop is CASSLEPGGYQPQHF. CDR3 coding DNA: TGTGCCAGCAGCTTAGAACCAGGGGGCTATCAGCCCCAGCATTTT.

This clonotype was counted between two and nine times. V usage is TRBV4-1 and J usage is TRBJ1-1; D is unresolved. The germline gives CDR1 MGHRA, CDR2 YSYEKL. The CDR3 loop spans 18 amino acids. V shed 4 bases and J shed 1 base, with 22 bases lying between them. The CDR3 DNA follows: TGCGCCAGCAGCCTACCCCCGTGGGCAGGCAATGGGAACACTGAAGCTTTCTTT. It codes for CASSLPPWAGNGNTEAFF.

This clonotype occurred a few times. The J gene is TRBJ1-1, the V gene TRBV20-1, with 7 nucleotides matching TRBD1. There are 15 residues in the CDR3. Germline CDR1 is DFQATT and CDR2 is SNEGSKA (reference sequence). V gave up 0 bases and J gave up 5 bases; unmatched junction bases: 9. In DNA form, the CDR3 reads TGCAGTGCTAGAGATCCAGGGGGAGAGGAGACTGAAGCTTTCTTT. Protein product: CSARDPGGEETEAFF.

This rearrangement joins TRBV12-3 or TRBV12-4 to TRBJ2-1; 13 bases fit TRBD2. This CDR3 contains 15 residues. With 6 bases clipped from V and 8 bases from J, the junction kept 7 bases outside the gene matches. This CDR3 reads CASRVGLAGVDEQFF. CDR3 in DNA: TGTGCCAGCAGAGTTGGACTAGCGGGGGTCGATGAGCAGTTCTTC.

This clonotype came up a few times. V gene TRBV20-1 combines with J gene TRBJ1-2; D gene unclear. CDR1 and CDR2 (germline): DFQATT, SNEGSKA (reference sequence). Trimming cost V 0 bases and J 1 base, with 6 bases left between them. This CDR3 is 13 amino acids long. The CDR3 here is CSARDPSNYGYTF. The CDR3 coding sequence is TGCAGTGCTAGAGATCCGAGTAACTATGGCTACACCTTC.

The V gene is TRBV20-1, the J gene TRBJ2-5; 8 nucleotides match TRBD2. CDR3 size: 16 residues. Germline lookup yields CDR1 DFQATT and CDR2 SNEGSKA (reference sequence). V shed 1 base, J shed 4 bases, and the junction held 11 bases outside the gene matches. The CDR3 region has the DNA TGCAGTGCTAGAGGGGCGGTGGGACTAGGGGTAGAGACCCAGTACTTC. Translating gives CSARGAVGLGVETQYF.

The chain carries TRBV7-6 and TRBJ2-1, with 8 bases that match TRBD1. This CDR3 is built from 15 residues. Germline-derived CDR1 and CDR2 are SGHVS and FNYEAQ. V lost 2 bases and J lost 8; bases outside the gene matches: 8. The chain's CDR3 is CASSLIQGAVDEQFF. The CDR3, as DNA: TGTGCCAGCAGCTTAATCCAGGGGGCTGTTGATGAGCAGTTCTTC.

This clonotype was recorded a few times. The chain has TRBV6-2 or TRBV6-3 and TRBJ2-3; no clear D. The CDR3 is 14 amino acids. V gave up 4 bases and J gave up 2 bases, with 10 bases separating them. In germline, CDR1 is MNHEY, CDR2 SVGEGT. The CDR3 nucleotides are TGTGCCAGCAGTTCCGCTAGATACACAGATACGCAGTATTTT. This gives the protein CASSSARYTDTQYF.

This clonotype has only a few counts. The gene calls are TRBV12-3 or TRBV12-4 and TRBJ2-1; D is unclear. Trimming took off 3 bases at V and 7 bases at J, with 4 bases between the two ends. This CDR3 has 11 residues. The CDR3 nucleotides are TGTGCCAGCAGTTTTTGGAATGAGCAGTTCTTC. Protein sequence: CASSFWNEQFF.

J is TRBJ2-1 and V is TRBV10-3; 14 nucleotides line up with TRBD2. CDR3 length: 20 amino acids. After removal of 3 bases from V and 0 bases from J, the junction contained 10 bases not matched to a gene. The germline CDR1 and CDR2 sequences are ENHRY and SYGVKD. The CDR3 spells CAISDPGLAGGPSSYNEQFF. The DNA for the CDR3 is TGTGCCATCAGTGACCCCGGACTAGCGGGGGGCCCATCCTCCTACAATGAGCAGTTCTTC.

The genes are TRBV7-2 and TRBJ2-1; tentative D call: TRBD1 (5 bases). The CDR3 is 14 amino acids. In germline, CDR1 is SGHTA, CDR2 FQGNSA. V was pared by 5 bases and J by 5 bases, with 13 bases between. In DNA form, the CDR3 reads TGTGCCAGCAGCCGACAGAGAACAAACAATGAGCAGTTCTTC. Translation gives CASSRQRTNNEQFF.

The genes are TRBV5-6 and TRBJ2-3, with unresolved D. CDR1 is SGHDT, CDR2 YYEEEE, per germline. The V end lost 1 base, the J end lost 2 bases, and 11 bases lay between the germline ends. This CDR3 region has 15 residues. This chain's CDR3 is CASSLSPGLTDTQYF. The CDR3 nucleotides are TGTGCCAGCAGCTTGAGTCCGGGTCTCACAGATACGCAGTATTTT.

This chain uses TRBV3-1 with TRBJ2-1; 8 bases fit TRBD1. The germline CDR1 and CDR2 sequences are LGHDT and YNNKEL (reference sequence). The V gene end was trimmed by 2 bases and the J gene end by 5 bases; junction bases not matched to a gene: 2. The CDR3 extends over 14 amino acids. CDR3 DNA: TGTGCCAGCAGCCAATCGGACAGGGACAATGAGCAGTTCTTC. It translates to CASSQSDRDNEQFF.

This clonotype has a handful of counts. The CDR3 is CASSLVTGDPPQGSPLHF. CDR3 nucleotide sequence: TGTGCCAGCAGCTTGGTGACAGGGGACCCTCCCCAGGGTTCACCCCTCCACTTT. The chain uses TRBV5-6 and TRBJ1-6; 8 bases match TRBD1. V shed 0 bases, J shed 9 bases, and the junction held 14 bases outside the gene matches. Per germline, CDR1 SGHDT and CDR2 YYEEEE. The CDR3 contains 18 residues. Combining the CDR3 with reference TRBV5-6 and TRBJ1-6 gives the whole variable domain DAGVTQSPTHLIKTRGQQVTLRCSPKSGHDTVSWYQQALGQGPQFIFQYYEEEERQRGNFPDRFSGHQFPNYSSELNVNALLLGDSALYLCASSLVTGDPPQGSPLHFGNGTRLTVT.

This clonotype was seen once. V usage is TRBV6-2 or TRBV6-3 and J usage is TRBJ1-1; no clear D. Trimming left V 5 bases short and J 2 bases short, with 18 bases between. Germline-derived CDR1 and CDR2 are MNHEY and SVGEGT. CDR3 length: 16 amino acids. CDR3 region: CASSPQGGIGNTEAFF. CDR3 DNA: TGTGCCAGCAGTCCCCAAGGAGGGATAGGAAACACTGAAGCTTTCTTT.

The rearrangement links TRBV19 to TRBJ1-3; D is unclear. The CDR3 length is 14 residues. Deletions cut 7 bases from V and 0 bases from J, with 10 bases between. The germline V gene encodes CDR1 LNHDA and CDR2 SQIVND (reference sequence). CDR3 nucleotide sequence: TGTGCCAGTACGACGGAACCCTCTGGAAACACCATATATTTT. It codes for CASTTEPSGNTIYF.

As DNA, the CDR3 is TGCAGCGTTGGGGACAGCCCCAACCAGCATTTT. Its protein is CSVGDSPNQHF. V is TRBV29-1 and J is TRBJ1-5, with 7 bases fitting TRBD1. V lost 4 bases, J lost 12 bases, and 6 bases stayed unmatched. CDR3 length equals 11 residues. Germline V gene sequence: CDR1 SQVTM, CDR2 ANQGSEA. The full variable domain, rest sourced from reference TRBV29-1 and TRBJ1-5, is SAVISQKPSRDICQRGTSLTIQCQVDSQVTMMFWYRQQPGQSLTLIATANQGSEATYESGFVIDKFPISRPNLTFSTLTVSNMSPEDSSIYLCSVGDSPNQHFGDGTRLSIL.

The CDR3 loop is CASSGRGSGVTETQYF. CDR3 sequence (DNA): TGTGCCAGCAGCGGACGGGGTAGCGGGGTGACGGAGACCCAGTACTTC. The chain is built from TRBV6-2 or TRBV6-3 and TRBJ2-5; 8 positions match TRBD2. V lost 6 bases and J lost 5; bases outside the gene matches: 14. The CDR3 spans 16 residues. Per germline, CDR1 MNHEY and CDR2 SVGEGT.

In DNA form, the CDR3 reads TGTGCCAGCAGTGAAATGCCGGCGTACAATGAGCAGTTCTTC. Translating it yields CASSEMPAYNEQFF. This chain connects TRBV2 to TRBJ2-1, with D unclear. This CDR3 comprises 14 residues. Germline CDR1 is SNHLY and CDR2 is FYNNEI. The V and J ends lost 2 bases and 4 bases respectively, with 9 bases between them.

This sequence joins TRBV7-2 and TRBJ2-3; 11 positions match TRBD2. Per the germline V gene, CDR1 is SGHTA and CDR2 is FQGNSA. The CDR3 totals 15 residues. The V and J ends lost 3 bases and 10 bases, in that order; junction bases with no gene match: 9. CDR3 in amino acids: CASSLTSGALVAQYF. CDR3 DNA: TGTGCCAGCAGCTTGACTAGCGGGGCCTTGGTGGCGCAGTATTTT.

This clonotype was observed many times. This chain links TRBV7-6 with TRBJ1-6, with D possibly matching TRBD1 (6 bases). V dropped 1 base and J dropped 7 bases, with 20 bases sitting between them. The CDR3 is made up of 18 amino acids. Germline CDR1 reads SGHVS; CDR2 reads FNYEAQ. Here the CDR3 reads CASSLGSIRDTLNSPLHF. Here the CDR3 DNA reads TGTGCCAGCAGCTTAGGGTCAATAAGGGACACTCTAAATTCACCCCTCCACTTT.

V is TRBV14 and J is TRBJ2-3; no reliable D call. The germline gives CDR1 SGHDN, CDR2 FVKESK. The length of the CDR3 is 15 residues. Trimming took off 1 base at V and 2 bases at J, with 10 bases between the two ends. The DNA of the CDR3 is TGTGCCAGCAGCCAAGGACTCGATATCACAGATACGCAGTATTTT. Its protein product is CASSQGLDITDTQYF.

Many counts were recorded for this clonotype. The gene calls are TRBV23-1 and TRBJ2-3, with unresolved D. TRBV23-1 is an ORF for which the function is uncertain. The V and J ends lost 2 bases and 1 base respectively, with 13 bases between them. The CDR3 runs 16 residues. CDR3 sequence (DNA): TGCGCCAGCAGTCAAGGCTGGGGTAGTGGCACAGATACGCAGTATTTT. Translating gives CASSQGWGSGTDTQYF.

The rearrangement uses TRBV7-8 and TRBJ1-6; D is undetermined. Between the trimmed V and J ends, which lost 5 bases and 9 bases, there was a span of 11 bases. The germline V gene encodes CDR1 SGHVS and CDR2 FQNEAQ. This CDR3 spans 13 amino acids. The CDR3 region has the DNA TGTGCCAGCAGCCTTCGGGTCGCTTCACCCCTCCACTTT. Translation: CASSLRVASPLHF.

This clonotype was recorded a few times. The genes are TRBV7-8 and TRBJ2-4; D gene ambiguous. This CDR3 is built from 14 residues. Germline V gene lookup returns CDR1 SGHVS and CDR2 FQNEAQ. V lost 5 bases and J 5 bases, leaving 13 bases between the germline ends. CDR3 in DNA: TGTGCCAGCAGCCCCTTGTTGGCGGAAAACATTCAGTACTTC. Translating gives CASSPLLAENIQYF.

The V call is TRBV2, the J call TRBJ1-6, with a tentative D call TRBD1 (5 bases). This CDR3 is built from 14 residues. V gave up 6 bases and J gave up 10 bases, with 16 bases separating them. The germline CDR1 and CDR2 sequences are SNHLY and FYNNEI. The CDR3 coding sequence is TGTGCCAGCAGGGGGACGGCTCCGATGTCACCCCTCCACTTT. It codes for CASRGTAPMSPLHF.

This clonotype was seen only a few times. The CDR3 DNA follows: TGTGCCAGCAGCCCCCGCGATTTGGGCGAAGAGACCCAGTACTTC. It yields the protein CASSPRDLGEETQYF. V gene TRBV12-3 or TRBV12-4 combines with J gene TRBJ2-5; D ambiguous. CDR3 length: 15 residues. Trimming removed 6 bases at V and 3 bases at J, with 17 bases between.

The count of this clonotype is one. The rearrangement uses TRBV20-1 and TRBJ2-5, with 7 bases aligning to TRBD2. CDR3 length: 14 amino acids. J lost 3 bases, V lost 5 bases, and 9 bases had no gene match. From germline, CDR1 is DFQATT and CDR2 SNEGSKA (reference sequence). The CDR3 loop reads CSAPSASGEETQYF. In DNA, the CDR3 is TGCAGTGCTCCCTCTGCTAGCGGAGAAGAGACCCAGTACTTC.

The J gene is TRBJ2-5, the V gene TRBV6-1; D possibly corresponds to TRBD2 (7 bases). The CDR3 sequence is 16 residues long. Trimming cost V 2 bases and J 5 bases, with 18 bases left between them. The germline V gene has CDR1 MNHNS and CDR2 SASEGT. The CDR3 DNA sequence: TGTGCCAGCAGTGAATTATACATGGGCGGGGGCGAGACCCAGTACTTC. Its protein product is CASSELYMGGGETQYF.

V and J are TRBV11-2 and TRBJ2-1; 7 bases align to TRBD1. The CDR3 sequence is 15 residues long. The V gene's germline CDR1 is SGHAT and CDR2 FQNNGV. V shed 5 bases and J 5 bases; nucleotides not matched to a gene: 9. The CDR3 DNA follows: TGTGCCAGCAGCACCCGACAGGGTTTAAACAATGAGCAGTTCTTC. It is translated as CASSTRQGLNNEQFF. Combining the CDR3 with reference TRBV11-2 and TRBJ2-1 gives the whole variable domain EAGVAQSPRYKIIEKRQSVAFWCNPISGHATLYWYQQILGQGPKLLIQFQNNGVVDDSQLPKDRFSAERLKGVDSTLKIQPAKLEDSAVYLCASSTRQGLNNEQFFGPGTRLTVL.